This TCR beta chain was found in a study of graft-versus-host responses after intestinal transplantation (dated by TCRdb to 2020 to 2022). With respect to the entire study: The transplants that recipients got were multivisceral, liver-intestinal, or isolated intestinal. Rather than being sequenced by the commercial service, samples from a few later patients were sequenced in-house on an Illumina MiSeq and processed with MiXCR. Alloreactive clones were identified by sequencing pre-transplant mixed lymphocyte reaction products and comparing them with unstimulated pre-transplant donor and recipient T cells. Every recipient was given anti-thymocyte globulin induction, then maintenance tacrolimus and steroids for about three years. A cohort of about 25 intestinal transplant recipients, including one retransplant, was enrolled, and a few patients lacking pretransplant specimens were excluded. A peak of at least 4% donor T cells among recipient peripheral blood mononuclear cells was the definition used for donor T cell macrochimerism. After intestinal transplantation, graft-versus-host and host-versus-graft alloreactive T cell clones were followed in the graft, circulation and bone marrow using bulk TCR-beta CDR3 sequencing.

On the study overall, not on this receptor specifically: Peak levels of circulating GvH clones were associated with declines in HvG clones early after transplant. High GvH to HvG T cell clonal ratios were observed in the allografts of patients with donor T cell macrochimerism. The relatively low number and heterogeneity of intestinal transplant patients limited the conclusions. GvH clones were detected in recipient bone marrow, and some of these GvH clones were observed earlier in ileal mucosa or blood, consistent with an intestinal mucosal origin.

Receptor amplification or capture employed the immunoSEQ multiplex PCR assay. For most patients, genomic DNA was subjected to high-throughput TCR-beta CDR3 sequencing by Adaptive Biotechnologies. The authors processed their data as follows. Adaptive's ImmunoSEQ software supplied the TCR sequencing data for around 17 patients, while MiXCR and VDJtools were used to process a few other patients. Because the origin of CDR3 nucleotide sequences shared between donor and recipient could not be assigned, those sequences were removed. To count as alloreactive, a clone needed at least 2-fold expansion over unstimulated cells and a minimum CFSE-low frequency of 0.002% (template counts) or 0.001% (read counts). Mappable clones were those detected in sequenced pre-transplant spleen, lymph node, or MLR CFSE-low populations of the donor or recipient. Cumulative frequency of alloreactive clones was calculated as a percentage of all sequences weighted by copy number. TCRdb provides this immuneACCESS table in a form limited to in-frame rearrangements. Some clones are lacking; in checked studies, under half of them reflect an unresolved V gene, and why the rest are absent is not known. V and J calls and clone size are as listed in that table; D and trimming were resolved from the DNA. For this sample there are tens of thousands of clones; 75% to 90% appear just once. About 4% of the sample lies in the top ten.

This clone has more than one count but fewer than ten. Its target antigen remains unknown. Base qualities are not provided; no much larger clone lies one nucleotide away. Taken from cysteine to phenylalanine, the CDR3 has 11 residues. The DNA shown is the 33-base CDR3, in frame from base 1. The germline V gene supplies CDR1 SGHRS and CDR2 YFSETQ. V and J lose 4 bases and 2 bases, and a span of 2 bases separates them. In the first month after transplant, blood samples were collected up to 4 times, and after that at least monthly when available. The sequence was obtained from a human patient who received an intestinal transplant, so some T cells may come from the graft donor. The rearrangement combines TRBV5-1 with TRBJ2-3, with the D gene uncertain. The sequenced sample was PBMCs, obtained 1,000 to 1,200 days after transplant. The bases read TGCGCCAGCAGCGTCACAGATACGCAGTATTTT. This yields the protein CASSVTDTQYF.